This T cell receptor (beta chain) was observed in a study of blood T cell repertoires in COVID-19. Participants were aged roughly 18 to 89 years, lived in under 30 US areas, and enrolled virtually. Donors were grouped by their self-reported clinical history. Authors' analysis steps: Cell counts per sample came from amplifying reference gene primers. The data were produced by immunoSEQ multiplex PCR, yet TCRdb's version contains in-frame clones alone and is incomplete. V and J calls and clone size are given by that table; D and trimming were obtained from the DNA. The top ten clones hold 1.5% to 2% of a sample with about 230,000 clones, approximately 80% of them seen once. In germline, CDR1 is SNHLY, CDR2 FYNNEI. The trim removed 6 bases at V and 5 bases at J, leaving 4 bases unmatched. The CDR3 is 13 amino acids.

The TCR sequence derives from a man aged 55 to 70 who had recovered from COVID-19. The chain joins TRBV2 to TRBJ2-5, with TRBD1 matching 9 bases. The sequencing input was PBMCs or T cells enriched from blood (not recorded which). The CDR3: CASSGTGLETQYF. The DNA of the CDR3 is TGTGCCAGCAGCGGGACAGGGTTGGAGACCCAGTACTTC.